These 16 T cell receptor beta chains originate from one sample sequenced in a study of T cell repertoires in aging, cancer and after chemotherapy. A mixed TRB-A/B primer pool amplified rearranged TRB by multiplex touch-down PCR. TCRdb re-analysed the multiplex PCR reads in MiXCR, keeping a single row per CDR3 protein. The sample contains under 12,000 distinct CDR3 sequences, under 30% of which appear only once. Peripheral blood genomic DNA, not sorted cells or RNA, was the template. The sequenced sample was blood. Every receptor here comes from a human donor in good health.

This clonotype was recorded a few times. The CDR3 DNA follows: TGTGCCAGCCTGGCCCTGCTAAAAGATGAGACCCAGTACTTC. It specifies CASLALLKDETQYF. The chain couples TRBV6-5 to TRBJ2-5; D remains ambiguous. The CDR3 contains 14 residues. V was pared by 8 bases and J by 5 bases, with 18 bases between. Germline CDR1 is MNHEY and CDR2 is SVGAGI.

This chain joins TRBV7-6 and TRBJ2-1; TRBD2 matches 9 bases. CDR1 SGHVS and CDR2 FNYEAQ come from the germline V gene. Losses at the gene ends were 6 bases for V and 7 bases for J; bases not matched to a gene: 13. The length of the CDR3 is 16 residues. Written as DNA, the CDR3 is TGTGCCAGCAGTCATCGCGGGGGGGCCGGGGTGAATGAGCAGTTCTTC. This encodes CASSHRGGAGVNEQFF.

The genes are TRBV7-2 and TRBJ2-1; 12 nucleotides align to TRBD2. V lost 0 bases to trimming and J lost 10 bases; unmatched junction nucleotides: 19. The CDR3 is 20 amino acids. The V gene's germline CDR1 is SGHTA and CDR2 FQGNSA. This chain's CDR3 is CASSLAAGASGGGKAGEQFF. CDR3 coding DNA: TGTGCCAGCAGCTTAGCGGCGGGGGCTAGCGGGGGGGGTAAGGCAGGGGAGCAGTTCTTC.

The rearrangement links TRBV7-3 to TRBJ2-4, with D maybe TRBD2 (5 bases). In germline, CDR1 is SGHTA, CDR2 FQGTGA. The CDR3 length is 13 residues. Trimming removed 4 bases from V and 4 bases from J, with 8 bases in between. The CDR3 loop is CASSSGKKNIQYF. For the CDR3, the DNA is TGTGCCAGCAGCTCGGGAAAAAAAAACATTCAGTACTTC.

In the case of this clonotype: A read error is possible here, since a much larger clone lies one base away. The chain couples TRBV6-5 to TRBJ2-1, with TRBD2 as a possible D gene (6 bases). Trimming removed 6 bases at V and 10 bases at J, with 19 bases between. The germline gives CDR1 MNHEY, CDR2 SVGAGI. The CDR3 has 14 amino acids. The CDR3 bases are TGTGCCAGCAGCCTCCGGGACTTGGCCCACGAGCAGTTCTTC. Translating it yields CASSLRDLAHEQFF.

This rearrangement joins TRBV12-3 or TRBV12-4 to TRBJ2-1; D gene uncertain. The CDR3 length is 13 residues. V was trimmed by 7 bases and J by 4 bases, leaving 11 bases between them. The CDR3 DNA sequence: TGTGCCAGCATCTTCGAGGAGTACAATGAGCAGTTCTTC. Translated: CASIFEEYNEQFF.

The rearrangement links TRBV4-2 to TRBJ2-1, with TRBD1 identical over 7 bases. V dropped 3 bases and J dropped 2; count of bases not matched to a gene: 1. CDR3 length: 14 residues. Germline V gene sequence: CDR1 LGHNA, CDR2 YNFKEQ. The CDR3 nucleotides are TGTGCCAGCAGCCAGGGACAGACCTACAATGAGCAGTTCTTC. This sequence encodes CASSQGQTYNEQFF.

This sequence joins TRBV27 and TRBJ2-3; TRBD2 agrees at 9 bases. Trimming at V came to 6 bases and at J to 8 bases, leaving 12 bases not matched to a gene. The CDR3 runs 15 residues. Germline values: CDR1 MNHEY, CDR2 SMNVEV (reference sequence). This chain's CDR3 is CASSQDPSGGRTQYF. The CDR3 nucleotides are TGTGCCAGCAGCCAAGATCCAAGCGGGGGGCGTACGCAGTATTTT.

In this sample, this clonotype turned up a few times. This chain connects TRBV20-1 to TRBJ2-5; the D call may be TRBD1 or TRBD2 (6 bases each). The length of the CDR3 is 12 residues. V lost 3 bases to trimming and J lost 8 bases, with 13 bases between them. Germline-derived CDR1 and CDR2 are DFQATT and SNEGSKA (reference sequence). The CDR3 DNA reads TGCAGTGCTAGTCGGAGGGGGGAAACCCAGTACTTC. Protein: CSASRRGETQYF.

This clonotype ranks as medium-sized. The chain recombines TRBV6-1 with TRBJ2-7; no clear D gene. Germline V gene sequence: CDR1 MNHNS, CDR2 SASEGT. Trimming took 4 bases from V and 2 from J, leaving 12 bases between them. The length of the CDR3 is 14 residues. The CDR3 sequence: CASSVVGIPYEQYF. The CDR3 DNA reads as TGTGCCAGCAGTGTAGTGGGGATCCCCTACGAGCAGTACTTC.

The rearrangement uses TRBV7-6 and TRBJ1-1; no clear D gene. Trimming removed 5 bases at V and 1 base at J, with 11 bases between. This CDR3 has 14 amino acids. Germline V gene data show CDR1 as SGHVS and CDR2 as FNYEAQ. As DNA, the CDR3 is TGTGCCAGCAGCAAGACCTGGGGGAACACTGAAGCTTTCTTT. It specifies CASSKTWGNTEAFF.

The CDR3 here is CASSLSADRDYYGYTF. CDR3 nucleotide sequence: TGTGCCAGCAGCTTAAGCGCGGACAGGGACTACTATGGCTACACCTTC. The V call is TRBV11-2, the J call TRBJ1-2; 8 bases align to TRBD1. CDR1 and CDR2 from the germline V gene are SGHAT and FQNNGV. V was clipped by 2 bases and J by 3 bases; unmatched bases: 8. This CDR3 has 16 amino acids.

V usage is TRBV19 and J usage is TRBJ1-2; 10 bases align to TRBD1. The V gene end was trimmed by 6 bases and the J gene end by 6 bases; junction bases not matched to a gene: 7. This CDR3 has 14 residues. Germline lookup yields CDR1 LNHDA and CDR2 SQIVND (reference sequence). CDR3 DNA: TGTGCCAGTAGCGGGACAGGGGTAGGGGATGGCTACACCTTC. Translation: CASSGTGVGDGYTF.

The V and J genes are TRBV4-1 and TRBJ2-2; tentatively, D is TRBD2 (5 bases). This CDR3 region has 19 residues. The germline V and J ends were trimmed by 1 base and 4 bases, with 22 bases remaining between them. Looked up from germline, CDR1 is MGHRA and CDR2 is YSYEKL. The CDR3 DNA sequence: TGCGCCAGCAGCCAAGGTCTTTTGCGTCGGGAACTGAGCACCGGGGAGCTGTTTTTT. Its protein is CASSQGLLRRELSTGELFF.

The V gene is TRBV12-3 or TRBV12-4, the J gene TRBJ1-1; D uncertain. Trimming removed 7 bases from V and 0 bases from J, with 9 bases in between. There are 13 residues in the CDR3. The CDR3 DNA reads as TGTGCCAGCATGGCTATCATGAACACTGAAGCTTTCTTT. Translation gives CASMAIMNTEAFF.

This clonotype has only a few counts. The DNA for the CDR3 is TGTGCCAGCCGGGGGGCCTCGGGGGAAGATTATAATTCACCCCTCCACTTT. It is translated as CASRGASGEDYNSPLHF. The chain combines TRBV6-1 with TRBJ1-6, with a weak D call TRBD1 (6 bases). The CDR3 has 17 amino acids. Germline-derived CDR1 and CDR2 are MNHNS and SASEGT. Trimming took 8 bases from V and 4 from J, leaving 21 bases between them.